The 9 T cell receptor beta chains reported below all come from one sample, sequenced in a study of T cell changes during pregnancy in multiple sclerosis. Clones were sequenced by immunoSEQ multiplex PCR, and TCRdb holds only the in-frame ones, with some missing. The table records tens of thousands of clones, around 92% of them present only once. Sequencing input: peripheral blood. The source is a female donor with multiple sclerosis, enrolled in a pregnancy study.

The rearrangement links TRBV18 to TRBJ1-2, with 10 positions matching TRBD1. V shed 3 bases and J 6 bases; nucleotides not matched to a gene: 7. The length of the CDR3 is 15 residues. The germline V gene encodes CDR1 KGHSH and CDR2 LQKENI. The CDR3 DNA reads as TGTGCCAGCTCACCGGTTCGGGACAGGGGAGATGGCTACACCTTC. Translation: CASSPVRDRGDGYTF.

CDR3 nucleotide sequence: TGTGCCAGCAGCTCTCCGCCGGGGGCCACTAACTATGGCTACACCTTC. Protein: CASSSPPGATNYGYTF. J is TRBJ1-2 and V is TRBV5-5; tentatively, D is TRBD1 (6 bases). Germline V gene data show CDR1 as SGHKS and CDR2 as YYEKEE (reference sequence). This CDR3 region has 16 residues. V lost 3 bases and J 0 bases, leaving 15 bases between the germline ends.

This chain connects TRBV7-9 to TRBJ1-5, with D unclear. V was clipped by 5 bases and J by 3 bases, with 8 bases between them. Germline CDR1 is SEHNR and CDR2 is FQNEAQ (reference sequence). The CDR3 contains 13 residues. Written as DNA, the CDR3 is TGTGCCAGCAGCAAGCATGACAATCAGCCCCAGCATTTT. As protein: CASSKHDNQPQHF. The full variable domain, its missing parts supplied by reference TRBV7-9 and TRBJ1-5, is DTGVSQNPRHKITKRGQNVTFRCDPISEHNRLYWYRQTLGQGPEFLTYFQNEAQLEKSRLLSDRFSAERPKGSFSTLEIQRTEQGDSAMYLCASSKHDNQPQHFGDGTRLSIL.

The chain carries TRBV4-3 and TRBJ2-7; D may correspond to TRBD1 or TRBD2 (5 bases each). Per the germline V gene, CDR1 is LGHNA and CDR2 is YSLEER. The germline V and J ends were trimmed by 4 bases and 0 bases, with 16 bases remaining between them. The CDR3 has 16 residues. CDR3 residues: CASSPSGTQGSYEQYF. In DNA form, the CDR3 reads TGCGCCAGCAGCCCCTCCGGGACCCAGGGCTCCTACGAGCAGTACTTC.

The chain couples TRBV6-6 to TRBJ2-7, with D perhaps TRBD1 (6 bases). The CDR3 has 14 amino acids. Trimming removed 6 bases from V and 0 bases from J, with 12 bases in between. The germline CDR1 and CDR2 sequences are MNHNY and SVGAGI (reference sequence). The CDR3 here is CASRNGQNSYEQYF. The CDR3 nucleotides read TGTGCCAGCAGAAACGGACAGAACTCCTACGAGCAGTACTTC.

The rearrangement links TRBV19 to TRBJ2-1; 12 bases match TRBD2. The CDR3 runs to 20 residues. CDR1 and CDR2 (germline): LNHDA, SQIVND (reference sequence). V shed 2 bases and J 1 base; nucleotides not matched to a gene: 12. CDR3 sequence: CASSIMVPSGRVRSYNEQFF. As DNA, the CDR3 is TGTGCCAGTAGTATAATGGTTCCTAGCGGGAGGGTTAGGTCCTACAATGAGCAGTTCTTC.

This rearrangement joins TRBV9 to TRBJ1-3; TRBD1 is a possible D gene (6 bases). V gave up 1 base and J gave up 2 bases, with 7 bases separating them. This CDR3 is built from 14 residues. Germline CDR1 and CDR2: SGDLS and YYNGEE. Written as DNA, the CDR3 is TGTGCCAGCAGCGTAACAGGGACTGGAAACACCATATATTTT. Amino acids: CASSVTGTGNTIYF.

The V gene is TRBV5-1, the J gene TRBJ2-7, with 8 bases that match TRBD1. Germline values: CDR1 SGHRS, CDR2 YFSETQ. The J segment lost 6 bases and the V segment lost 4 bases, leaving 3 bases of the junction unmatched. This CDR3 contains 12 residues. CDR3 DNA sequence: TGCGCCAGCAGCGCGACAGGGGCCGAGCAGTACTTC. Translated, it gives CASSATGAEQYF.

V gene TRBV7-2 combines with J gene TRBJ2-1; 11 bases fit TRBD2. Germline CDR1 SGHTA, CDR2 FQGNSA. Trimming at V came to 1 base and at J to 4 bases, leaving 6 bases not matched to a gene. This CDR3 region has 17 residues. The CDR3 region is CASSLGVTSGVYNEQFF. In DNA form, the CDR3 reads TGTGCCAGCAGCTTAGGGGTGACTAGCGGGGTGTACAATGAGCAGTTCTTC.